The entry below describes one TCR beta chain. The antigen remains unidentified. These data originate in a study of cytomegalovirus exposure and HLA in healthy donors. Study information: Genotyping of roughly 400 donors showed that 80% to 90% belonged to the Caucasian-associated ancestry cluster.

In nominal health when sampled, donors likely had unrecorded immune exposures nonetheless. V lost 0 bases, J lost 0 bases, and 5 bases stayed unmatched. CDR3 size: 16 residues. CDR1 and CDR2 from the germline V gene are SGHRS and YFSETQ. Study outcomes and limitations: In a later analysis, TCR beta V- and J-gene trimming was associated with a missense DCLRE1C variant. According to the study, 180 or so TCR beta chains were cytomegalovirus-associated.

PCR amplification relied on 60 Vbeta primers (plus 13 Jbeta primers). Generated by immunoSEQ multiplex PCR, the TCRdb table keeps only in-frame clones and is missing some. This table holds 96,000 or so clones. The sequence came from a girl under 18 in good health and CMV-seropositive. The source material was PBMCs. The V call is TRBV5-1, the J call TRBJ1-2; 7 bases are a match to TRBD1. The CDR3 DNA reads TGCGCCAGCAGCTTGGCTCGGACAGGAGCTAACTATGGCTACACCTTC. Translation gives CASSLARTGANYGYTF.